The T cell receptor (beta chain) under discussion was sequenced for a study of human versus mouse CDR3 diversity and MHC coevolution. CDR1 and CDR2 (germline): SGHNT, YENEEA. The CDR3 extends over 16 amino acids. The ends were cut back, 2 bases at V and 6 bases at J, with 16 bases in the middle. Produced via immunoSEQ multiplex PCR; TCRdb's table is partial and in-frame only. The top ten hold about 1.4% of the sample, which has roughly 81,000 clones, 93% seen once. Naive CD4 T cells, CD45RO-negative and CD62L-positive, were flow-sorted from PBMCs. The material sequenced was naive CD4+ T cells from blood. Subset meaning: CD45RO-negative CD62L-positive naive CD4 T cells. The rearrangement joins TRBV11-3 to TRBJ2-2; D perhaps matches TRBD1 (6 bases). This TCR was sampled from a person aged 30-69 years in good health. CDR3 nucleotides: TGTGCCAGCAGCTTACTCGGCTCAGGGGTGGCCGGGGAGCTGTTTTTT. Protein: CASSLLGSGVAGELFF.